The present T cell receptor (beta chain) was sequenced within a study of cytomegalovirus exposure and HLA in healthy donors. Whole-study results and caveats: A later analysis showed HLA-associated TCR beta chains outstripping equally common others in clonal expansion.

The PCR used 60 Vbeta and 13 Jbeta primers. The assay was immunoSEQ multiplex PCR, and TCRdb's table has in-frame clones only and misses some. This table has 95,000 to 150,000 clones, around 78% appearing once. Germline V CDR1 and CDR2: SGDLS, YYNGEE. The V gene lost 4 bases and the J gene lost 3 bases, with 13 bases spanning the gap. The length of the CDR3 is 14 residues. With regard to this clone: Its antigen remains unidentified.

The chain employs TRBV9 and TRBJ2-5, with D possibly TRBD2 on 6 matching bases. The receptor was isolated from a man aged 35-49 years in good health and CMV-seronegative. The source material was PBMCs. The CDR3 protein is CASSTRLGEETQYF. The CDR3 coding sequence is TGTGCCAGCAGCACCCGACTAGGGGAAGAGACCCAGTACTTC.